This TCR beta chain was captured by sequencing in a study of T cells after posttransplantation cyclophosphamide (dated by TCRdb to between 2015 and 2016). About the full investigation: T cell repertoire reconstitution was tracked by TRB sequencing after myeloablative bone marrow transplantation in which posttransplantation cyclophosphamide was used as GVHD prophylaxis. Blood from all 35 or so PTCy patients with 1-year posttransplant specimens was subjected to TRB sequencing. Samples from around 40 PTCy-treated patients and some 16 related bone marrow donors of those patients were subjected to antigen receptor sequencing. Public TRB sequences were checked against a database of over 3,500 sequences associated with responses to pathogens, tumor antigens, self-antigens and alloantigens. Because TRA and TRB clonality correlated tightly in roughly nine samples, later TCR analyses were limited to TRB. Up to 3 additional blood samples from 2 to 5.2 years after transplant were also TRB-sequenced in 3 patients, as was pretransplant blood from several patients. The research as a whole found: At 1-2 months, donor-recipient similarity was low but rose over the first year, and the later blood repertoires were often dominated by donor CD8+ memory clones. Across the roughly 40 patients, TRB clonality was highly associated with recipient CMV seropositivity and CMV reactivation, and diversity with PTCy was similar to that in the CNI/methotrexate controls. The TRB repertoires of T cells infiltrating skin or GI tract showed only limited overlap with the TRB repertoires of T cells in blood.

About this clone itself: Its specific antigen is unknown. Base qualities are missing; no much larger clone stands one base away.

V and J are trimmed by 6 bases and 7 bases, and the gene matches miss 12 bases of the junction. Reading the germline V gene gives CDR1 MNHEY and CDR2 SVGAGI. From its cysteine to its phenylalanine, the CDR3 spans 15 amino acids. Only CDR3 DNA is held: 45 bases, read in frame from base 1. The control cohort was about a dozen patients given myeloablative marrow transplants with methotrexate plus a calcineurin inhibitor, sampled 1 year after transplant. Mononuclear cells from peripheral blood and bone marrow were separated by Ficoll-Hypaque density centrifugation and then cryopreserved. Genomic DNA was used for TRB sequencing, which was performed with the immunoSEQ assay at survey resolution or with the hsTCRB kit. On the authors' methods: The immunoSEQ software was used for initial read processing, and the LymphoSeq R package was used for repertoire analyses. Clonality was computed as 1 minus normalized Shannon entropy, and a Gini coefficient was also calculated for each TRB dataset. Phenotypes of unsorted samples were inferred by mapping TRB sequences from sorted subsets of the recipient or donor onto the same recipient's unsorted samples. TCRdb obtained this table from immuneACCESS and retained in-frame rearrangements with V and J assigned. These tables miss some clones; where compared with another copy, unresolved V genes account for less than half of the shortfall, and the remainder is unexplained. The V and J calls and clone size are taken from that table; D and trimming were inferred from the DNA. This sample has more than 15,000 clones in its table, and roughly 84% of those were observed once. The ten biggest clones cover roughly 4% of the sample.

Sequences were derived from PBMCs, sampled after an allogeneic stem cell transplant with a calcineurin inhibitor and methotrexate. Recombination linked TRBV6-5 to TRBJ2-7; TRBD2 fits 10 bases in the junction. The TCR sequence derives from a male patient between 45 and 59 years old who received an allogeneic stem cell transplant from an unrelated donor, was CMV-positive, and had chronic GVHD only. After transplantation, some T cells may belong to the graft donor instead of the recipient. The bases are TGTGCCAGCAGCCCATTGAGGCTAGCGGGAGAGGAGCAGTACTTC. Translated, it gives CASSPLRLAGEEQYF.